Listed below are T cell receptor beta chains from one sample, sequenced in a study of cytomegalovirus exposure and HLA in healthy donors. The assay was immunoSEQ multiplex PCR, and TCRdb's table has in-frame clones only and misses some. The sample holds 120,000 or so clones, less than 80% seen once. The sequencing sample was made of PBMCs. These receptor sequences come from a man aged 25 to 40 in good health and CMV-seronegative. CDR3s leave out the opening cysteine and the closing phenylalanine or tryptophan. Rows may omit the clone size; those that give it use once, few, many or a size class.

TRBJ1-4 NA TRBV11-2 ASSRTGGDHEKLF
TRBJ2-7 NA TRBV5-1 ASSPPGGTGAYEQY
TRBJ1-5 NA TRBV19 ASSAGQFAYQPQH
TRBJ1-2 NA TRBV12-5 ASGSGQGDGYT
TRBJ1-3 NA TRBV25-1 ASSSRDTIGNTIY
TRBJ1-6 NA TRBV27 ASSPRGGINSPLH
TRBJ1-2 once TRBV7-3 ASSPRDRDYGYT
TRBJ1-5 few TRBV7-8 ASTGHDSNQPQH
TRBJ1-1 NA TRBV18 ASSPRTGDNTEAF
TRBJ1-2 few TRBV19 ASSPDRDRVSGYT
TRBJ1-1 NA TRBV27 ASIPLGLRGLSEAF
TRBJ1-1 NA TRBV13 ASSFLTGAPEAF
TRBJ1-1 NA TRBV6-5 ASSADRDTEAF
TRBJ1-3 NA TRBV4-1 ASSLRLGAGNTIY